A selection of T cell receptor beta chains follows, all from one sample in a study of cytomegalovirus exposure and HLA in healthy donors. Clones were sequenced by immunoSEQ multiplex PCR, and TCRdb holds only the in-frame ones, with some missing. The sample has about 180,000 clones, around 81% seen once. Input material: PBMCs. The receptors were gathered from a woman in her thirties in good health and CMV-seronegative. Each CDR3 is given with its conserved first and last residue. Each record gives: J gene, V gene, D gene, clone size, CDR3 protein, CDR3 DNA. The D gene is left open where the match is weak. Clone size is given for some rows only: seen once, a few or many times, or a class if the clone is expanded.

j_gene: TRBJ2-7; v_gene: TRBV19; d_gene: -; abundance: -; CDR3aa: CASSIVGQGNYEQYF; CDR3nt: TGTGCCAGTAGTATAGTAGGTCAGGGGAACTACGAGCAGTACTTC
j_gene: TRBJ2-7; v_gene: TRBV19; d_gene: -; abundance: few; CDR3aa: CASSIDGSEQYF; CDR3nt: TGTGCCAGTAGTATAGACGGGTCCGAGCAGTACTTC
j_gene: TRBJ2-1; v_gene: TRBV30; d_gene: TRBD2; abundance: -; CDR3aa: CAWSTQEGLAGINEQFF; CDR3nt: TGTGCCTGGAGTACACAGGAGGGACTAGCGGGAATAAATGAGCAGTTCTTC
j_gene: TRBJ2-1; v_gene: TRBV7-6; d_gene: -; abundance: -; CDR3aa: CASSHSYNEQFF; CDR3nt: TGTGCCAGCAGTCACTCCTACAATGAGCAGTTCTTC
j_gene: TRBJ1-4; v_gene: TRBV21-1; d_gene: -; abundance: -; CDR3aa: CASIAMQGVGATNEKLFF; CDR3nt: TGTGCCAGCATCGCCATGCAGGGGGTAGGTGCAACTAATGAAAAACTGTTTTTT
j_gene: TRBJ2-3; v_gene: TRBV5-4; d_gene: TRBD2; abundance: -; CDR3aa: CASRVGGASDTQYF; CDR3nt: TGTGCCAGCAGGGTCGGGGGGGCCTCAGATACGCAGTATTTT
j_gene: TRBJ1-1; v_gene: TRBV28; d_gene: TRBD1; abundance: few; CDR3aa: CASITTPGQARAAFF; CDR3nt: TGTGCCAGCATTACAACCCCGGGACAGGCTCGAGCGGCTTTCTTT
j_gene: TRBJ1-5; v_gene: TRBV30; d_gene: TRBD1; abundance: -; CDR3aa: CAWSSGTGVGSNQPQHF; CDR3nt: TGTGCCTGGAGTTCCGGGACAGGGGTAGGAAGCAATCAGCCCCAGCATTTT
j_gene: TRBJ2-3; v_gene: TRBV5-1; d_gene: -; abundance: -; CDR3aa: CASTRNGLTDTQYF; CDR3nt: TGCGCCAGCACCCGGAACGGACTCACAGATACGCAGTATTTT
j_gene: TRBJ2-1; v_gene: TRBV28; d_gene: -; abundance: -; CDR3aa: CASQDYNEQFF; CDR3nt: TGTGCCAGCCAGGATTACAATGAGCAGTTCTTC
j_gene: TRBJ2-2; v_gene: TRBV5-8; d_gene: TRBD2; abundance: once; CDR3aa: CASSLRTRGGTGELFF; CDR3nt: TGTGCCAGCAGCTTGAGAACGCGGGGGGGAACCGGGGAGCTGTTTTTT
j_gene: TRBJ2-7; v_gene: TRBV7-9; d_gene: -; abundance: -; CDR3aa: CSSSGPKDYSSYEQYF; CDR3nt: TGTTCCAGCAGCGGCCCTAAGGACTACTCCTCCTACGAGCAGTACTTC
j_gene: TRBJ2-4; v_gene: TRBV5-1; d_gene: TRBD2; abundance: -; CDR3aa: CASSLDSSGTLWDF; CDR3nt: TGCGCCAGCAGCTTGGACTCTAGCGGGACACTCTGGGACTTC
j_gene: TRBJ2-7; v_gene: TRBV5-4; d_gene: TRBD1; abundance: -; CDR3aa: CASSRDRGYEQYF; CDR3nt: TGTGCCAGCAGCAGGGACAGGGGATACGAGCAGTACTTC
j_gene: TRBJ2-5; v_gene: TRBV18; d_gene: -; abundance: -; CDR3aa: CASSPRHIQETQYF; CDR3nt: TGTGCCAGCTCACCAAGACACATCCAAGAGACCCAGTACTTC
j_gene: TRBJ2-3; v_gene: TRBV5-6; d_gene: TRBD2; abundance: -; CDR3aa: CASRRRGSGVTDTQYF; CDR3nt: TGTGCCAGCAGACGTCGGGGTAGCGGGGTCACAGATACACAGTATTTT
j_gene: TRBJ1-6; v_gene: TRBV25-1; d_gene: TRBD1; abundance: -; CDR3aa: CASKRKGALGSPLHF; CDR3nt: TGTGCCAGCAAACGGAAGGGGGCGCTGGGATCACCCCTCCACTTT